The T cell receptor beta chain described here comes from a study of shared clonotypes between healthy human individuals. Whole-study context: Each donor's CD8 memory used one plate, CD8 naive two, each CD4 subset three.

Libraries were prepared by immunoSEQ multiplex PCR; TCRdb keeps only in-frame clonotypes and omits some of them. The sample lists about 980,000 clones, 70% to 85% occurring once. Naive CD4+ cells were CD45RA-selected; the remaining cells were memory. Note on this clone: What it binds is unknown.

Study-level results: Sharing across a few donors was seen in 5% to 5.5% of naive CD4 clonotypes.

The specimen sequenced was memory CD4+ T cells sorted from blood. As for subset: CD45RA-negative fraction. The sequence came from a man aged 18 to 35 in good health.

CDR3 nucleotides: TGTGCCAGCAGTGAAGCACGGGGAGGAAACACCATATATTTT. Protein sequence: CASSEARGGNTIYF. The chain couples TRBV6-1 to TRBJ1-3; D uncertain. This CDR3 is built from 14 residues. CDR1 and CDR2 (germline): MNHNS, SASEGT. V was trimmed by 0 bases and J by 4 bases, leaving 7 bases between them.